Below are 25 T cell receptor beta chains sequenced from a single sample in a study of T cell responses to AZD1222 COVID-19 vaccine. Repertoires were generated with immunoSEQ multiplex PCR, while TCRdb's copy carries only in-frame clones and drops some. Of roughly 100,000 clones in the sample, 90% were seen once. This specimen consisted of peripheral blood, obtained on day 0 of AZD1222 vaccination. Receptors originate from an adult in good health.

The rearrangement links TRBV27 to TRBJ1-3; 7 bases are shared with TRBD1. V lost 0 bases to trimming and J lost 3 bases; unmatched junction nucleotides: 5. The CDR3 is made up of 16 amino acids. From germline, CDR1 is MNHEY and CDR2 SMNVEV (reference sequence). DNA of the CDR3: TGTGCCAGCAGTTTATCGGGACAGATTGGTGGAAACACCATATATTTT. It specifies CASSLSGQIGGNTIYF.

This chain connects TRBV6-5 to TRBJ1-5; 9 bases agree with TRBD1. J lost 4 bases, V lost 10 bases, and 5 bases had no gene match. Germline lookup yields CDR1 MNHEY and CDR2 SVGAGI. The CDR3 has 13 residues. CDR3 sequence (DNA): TGTGCCACCTACAGGGGGCCTAATCAGCCCCAGCATTTT. Residues: CATYRGPNQPQHF.

J is TRBJ2-7 and V is TRBV9; no definite D call. The CDR3 loop spans 13 amino acids. The V end lost 0 bases, the J end lost 4 bases, and 8 bases lay between the germline ends. CDR1 and CDR2 from the germline V gene are SGDLS and YYNGEE. DNA for the CDR3: TGTGCCAGCAGCGTAGCTCTGGGATACGAGCAGTACTTC. Amino acid sequence: CASSVALGYEQYF.

This clone was recorded once. This chain connects TRBV28 to TRBJ2-5; TRBD2 is a possible D gene (6 bases). The V end lost 6 bases, the J end lost 5 bases, and 19 bases lay between the germline ends. Per germline, CDR1 MDHEN and CDR2 SYDVKM. The CDR3 spans 15 residues. CDR3 nucleotide sequence: TGTGCCAGCAGCCCTCGCGGGACTCCCCAGGAGACCCAGTACTTC. This codes for CASSPRGTPQETQYF. The whole variable domain, remainder taken from reference TRBV28 and TRBJ2-5, is DVKVTQSSRYLVKRTGEKVFLECVQDMDHENMFWYRQDPGLGLRLIYFSYDVKMKEKGDIPEGYSVSREKKERFSLILESASTNQTSMYLCASSPRGTPQETQYFGPGTRLLVL.

This rearrangement joins TRBV6-1 to TRBJ1-3; D is undetermined. Looked up from germline, CDR1 is MNHNS and CDR2 is SASEGT. Trimming took off 0 bases at V and 4 bases at J, with 10 bases between the two ends. The length of the CDR3 is 15 residues. CDR3 sequence (DNA): TGTGCCAGCAGTGAAGCGCTGGCAGTCGGAAACACCATATATTTT. It codes for CASSEALAVGNTIYF.

This chain connects TRBV19 to TRBJ2-1, with 11 positions matching TRBD2. The J segment lost 8 bases and the V segment lost 8 bases, leaving 5 bases of the junction unmatched. CDR3 size: 13 residues. Germline V gene data show CDR1 as LNHDA and CDR2 as SQIVND (reference sequence). The DNA of the CDR3 is TGTGCCAGTGGGACTAGCGGATTCGATGAGCAGTTCTTC. Amino acids: CASGTSGFDEQFF.

V is TRBV6-1 and J is TRBJ2-7, with 7 bases aligning to TRBD2. The CDR3 is 14 residues long. Trimming cost V 3 bases and J 3 bases; bases outside gene matches: 5. Per germline, CDR1 MNHNS and CDR2 SASEGT. This CDR3 is CASSERAGDYEQYF. DNA for the CDR3: TGTGCCAGCAGTGAGAGGGCGGGAGACTACGAGCAGTACTTC.

This sequence joins TRBV5-8 and TRBJ2-3; perhaps TRBD2 as D (5 bases). Deletions cut 0 bases from V and 2 bases from J, with 7 bases between. Germline CDR1 reads SGHTS; CDR2 reads YDEGEE. The CDR3 has 14 amino acids. The CDR3 nucleotides read TGTGCCAGCAGCTTGGCCGGGATCACAGATACGCAGTATTTT. This translates into CASSLAGITDTQYF.

The chain recombines TRBV10-3 with TRBJ2-7, with 10 positions matching TRBD2. Unmatched junction bases numbered 13, after V lost 7 bases and J lost 4 bases. CDR1 ENHRY and CDR2 SYGVKD come from the germline V gene. CDR3 length: 16 amino acids. CDR3 in amino acids: CAITAGFTAGGYEQYF. The CDR3 bases are TGTGCCATCACGGCAGGGTTTACAGCGGGAGGGTACGAGCAGTACTTC.

The V and J genes are TRBV20-1 and TRBJ2-1, with 8 bases identical to TRBD2. V lost 3 bases, J lost 8 bases, and 9 bases stayed unmatched. The CDR3 contains 14 residues. Per germline, CDR1 DFQATT and CDR2 SNEGSKA (reference sequence). The CDR3 reads CSASRSGGADEQFF. The CDR3 DNA reads as TGCAGTGCTAGTAGATCGGGAGGGGCAGATGAGCAGTTCTTC.

The table lists this clone with a count of one. The chain carries TRBV30 and TRBJ1-6; 7 bases align to TRBD1. CDR3 length equals 15 residues. The V gene's germline CDR1 is GTSNPN and CDR2 SVGIG (reference sequence). After removal of 1 base from V and 3 bases from J, the junction contained 3 bases not matched to a gene. The CDR3 DNA follows: TGTGCCTGGAGTGGGGGGACAGTCTATAATTCACCCCTCCACTTT. Translation gives CAWSGGTVYNSPLHF.

The chain combines TRBV6-1 with TRBJ2-2; 9 positions agree with TRBD2. Germline loops: CDR1 MNHNS, CDR2 SASEGT. V trimming: 3 bases; J trimming: 3 bases; junction bases outside the gene matches: 14. The CDR3 runs to 19 residues. This CDR3 is CASSELGGRASGDTGELFF. In DNA, the CDR3 is TGTGCCAGCAGTGAGCTAGGGGGGCGAGCTAGCGGGGACACCGGGGAGCTGTTTTTT.

The chain uses TRBV11-3 and TRBJ2-3, with unresolved D. This CDR3 is 13 amino acids long. Looked up from germline, CDR1 is SGHNT and CDR2 is YENEEA. V lost 3 bases, J lost 6 bases, and 10 bases lay in between. The chain's CDR3 is CASSFFGADTQYF. In DNA, the CDR3 is TGTGCCAGCAGCTTCTTTGGCGCGGATACGCAGTATTTT.

The chain links TRBV3-1 (or the pseudogene TRBV3-2) to TRBJ1-1; D possibly corresponds to TRBD1 (5 bases). The CDR3 contains 16 residues. Trimming took 3 bases from V and 5 from J, leaving 19 bases between them. In germline, CDR1 is LGHDT, CDR2 YNNKEL (reference sequence). The CDR3 DNA sequence: TGTGCCAGCAGCCATGCACAGGCAGGCCGGCGGACTGAAGCTTTCTTT. Encoded protein: CASSHAQAGRRTEAFF.

This clone was recorded only once. The chain combines TRBV10-3 with TRBJ2-1; 7 nucleotides match TRBD2. The V segment lost 4 bases and the J segment 8 bases; nucleotides outside the gene matches: 5. This CDR3 has 13 residues. In germline, CDR1 is ENHRY, CDR2 SYGVKD. The CDR3 region is CAISVGGAYEQFF. The CDR3, as DNA: TGTGCCATCAGTGTGGGAGGGGCCTATGAGCAGTTCTTC.

The chain joins TRBV4-3 to TRBJ1-4; D is ambiguous. The V gene lost 3 bases and the J gene lost 10 bases, with 18 bases spanning the gap. In germline, CDR1 is LGHNA, CDR2 YSLEER. CDR3 length: 15 residues. The CDR3 loop reads CASSHYRGKVGKLFF. As DNA, the CDR3 is TGCGCCAGCAGCCACTACCGTGGGAAGGTCGGAAAACTGTTTTTT.

This clone appeared once. V usage is TRBV3-1 (or the pseudogene TRBV3-2) and J usage is TRBJ2-7; D is uncertain. This CDR3 contains 15 residues. Per the germline V gene, CDR1 is LGHDT and CDR2 is YNNKEL (reference sequence). V lost 5 bases and J 4 bases, leaving 18 bases between the germline ends. CDR3: CASSSSSVGWYEQYF. The CDR3 DNA is TGTGCCAGCAGCTCCAGTTCGGTAGGTTGGTACGAGCAGTACTTC.

The chain employs TRBV7-6 and TRBJ2-7, with D maybe TRBD1 (6 bases). The germline V gene encodes CDR1 SGHVS and CDR2 FNYEAQ. The germline V and J ends were trimmed by 5 bases and 2 bases, with 28 bases remaining between them. This CDR3 contains 19 residues. The CDR3 sequence: CASSPGVGQGWAKAYEQYF. In DNA, the CDR3 is TGTGCCAGCAGCCCTGGTGTGGGACAAGGCTGGGCTAAGGCCTACGAGCAGTACTTC.

The CDR3: CASSYDSETQYF. The CDR3 DNA sequence: TGCGCCAGCAGTTATGATTCGGAGACCCAGTACTTC. The rearrangement uses TRBV5-1 and TRBJ2-5; D is unresolved. Germline CDR1 reads SGHRS; CDR2 reads YFSETQ. This CDR3 spans 12 amino acids. V was trimmed by 5 bases and J by 5 bases, leaving 10 bases between them.

The chain combines TRBV11-1 with TRBJ2-1; TRBD2 matches 11 bases. Germline values: CDR1 SGHAT, CDR2 FQDESV (reference sequence). V lost 5 bases and J lost 6; bases outside the gene matches: 0. This CDR3 comprises 13 residues. The CDR3: CASSGTSGNEQFF. CDR3 DNA sequence: TGTGCCAGCAGCGGGACTAGCGGCAATGAGCAGTTCTTC.

J is TRBJ1-2 and V is TRBV5-1, with D tentatively TRBD1 (6 bases). This CDR3 has 13 residues. Germline CDR1 is SGHRS and CDR2 is YFSETQ. V lost 0 bases and J 8 bases, leaving 11 bases between the germline ends. CDR3 loop: CASSLEGGTGYTF. In nucleotides, the CDR3 is TGCGCCAGCAGCTTGGAAGGGGGTACGGGCTACACCTTC.

The chain uses TRBV5-1 and TRBJ2-3; 9 bases agree with TRBD2. This CDR3 has 16 residues. Germline CDR1 reads SGHRS; CDR2 reads YFSETQ. Trimming removed 0 bases from V and 1 base from J; junction bases left unmatched: 3. The DNA of the CDR3 is TGCGCCAGCAGCTTGGATGCTAGCGGGGGCACAGATACGCAGTATTTT. As protein: CASSLDASGGTDTQYF.

The V call is TRBV10-3, the J call TRBJ2-1; TRBD1 or TRBD2 may be the D gene (5 bases each). The V end lost 4 bases, the J end lost 2 bases, and 9 bases lay between the germline ends. The CDR3 length is 14 residues. Germline values: CDR1 ENHRY, CDR2 SYGVKD. This CDR3 reads CAISARETYNEQFF. For the CDR3, the DNA is TGTGCCATCAGTGCCAGGGAGACCTACAATGAGCAGTTCTTC.

The gene calls are TRBV28 and TRBJ1-1, with TRBD1 matching over 7 bases. The CDR3 is 16 amino acids. V shed 7 bases and J 1 base; nucleotides not matched to a gene: 12. The V gene's germline CDR1 is MDHEN and CDR2 SYDVKM. The CDR3 protein is CASTLVPGTANTEAFF. DNA for the CDR3: TGTGCCAGCACATTGGTCCCCGGGACAGCGAACACTGAAGCTTTCTTT.

The rearrangement joins TRBV11-2 to TRBJ2-4; D gene unclear. The germline V gene encodes CDR1 SGHAT and CDR2 FQNNGV. CDR3 size: 11 residues. Trimming took off 5 bases at V and 9 bases at J, with 8 bases between the two ends. The CDR3 loop reads CASSLGGIQYF. The CDR3 nucleotides read TGTGCCAGCAGCCTGGGCGGCATTCAGTACTTC.